This paragraph covers one T cell receptor (beta chain) sequence. Its antigen is undetermined. cDNA libraries for TRB were generated by 5' RACE incorporating UMI labels. Using the 5' RACE reads, TCRdb records one entry per CDR3 protein without DNA. This sample's table has approximately 40,000 distinct CDR3 sequences. The sample belongs to a study of CXCR3-negative and CXCR3-positive naive CD8 T cells. Per germline, CDR1 MNHNS and CDR2 SASEGT. The CDR3 has 14 residues. Regarding the study as a whole: Memory cells diverged, while naive CXCR3-positive and CXCR3-negative cells had similar TRBV-TRBJ usage. Naive subsets were similarly diverse, while memory CD8+ repertoires were much less diverse.

The sequencing input was memory CD8+ T cells from blood. The V and J genes are TRBV6-1 and TRBJ2-5; the D call from TCRdb, TRBD1, cannot be confirmed without DNA. The source is a human donor in good health. Some clones in this sample may be carry-over from other donors' samples. CDR3 region: CASSGGTGGETQYF.